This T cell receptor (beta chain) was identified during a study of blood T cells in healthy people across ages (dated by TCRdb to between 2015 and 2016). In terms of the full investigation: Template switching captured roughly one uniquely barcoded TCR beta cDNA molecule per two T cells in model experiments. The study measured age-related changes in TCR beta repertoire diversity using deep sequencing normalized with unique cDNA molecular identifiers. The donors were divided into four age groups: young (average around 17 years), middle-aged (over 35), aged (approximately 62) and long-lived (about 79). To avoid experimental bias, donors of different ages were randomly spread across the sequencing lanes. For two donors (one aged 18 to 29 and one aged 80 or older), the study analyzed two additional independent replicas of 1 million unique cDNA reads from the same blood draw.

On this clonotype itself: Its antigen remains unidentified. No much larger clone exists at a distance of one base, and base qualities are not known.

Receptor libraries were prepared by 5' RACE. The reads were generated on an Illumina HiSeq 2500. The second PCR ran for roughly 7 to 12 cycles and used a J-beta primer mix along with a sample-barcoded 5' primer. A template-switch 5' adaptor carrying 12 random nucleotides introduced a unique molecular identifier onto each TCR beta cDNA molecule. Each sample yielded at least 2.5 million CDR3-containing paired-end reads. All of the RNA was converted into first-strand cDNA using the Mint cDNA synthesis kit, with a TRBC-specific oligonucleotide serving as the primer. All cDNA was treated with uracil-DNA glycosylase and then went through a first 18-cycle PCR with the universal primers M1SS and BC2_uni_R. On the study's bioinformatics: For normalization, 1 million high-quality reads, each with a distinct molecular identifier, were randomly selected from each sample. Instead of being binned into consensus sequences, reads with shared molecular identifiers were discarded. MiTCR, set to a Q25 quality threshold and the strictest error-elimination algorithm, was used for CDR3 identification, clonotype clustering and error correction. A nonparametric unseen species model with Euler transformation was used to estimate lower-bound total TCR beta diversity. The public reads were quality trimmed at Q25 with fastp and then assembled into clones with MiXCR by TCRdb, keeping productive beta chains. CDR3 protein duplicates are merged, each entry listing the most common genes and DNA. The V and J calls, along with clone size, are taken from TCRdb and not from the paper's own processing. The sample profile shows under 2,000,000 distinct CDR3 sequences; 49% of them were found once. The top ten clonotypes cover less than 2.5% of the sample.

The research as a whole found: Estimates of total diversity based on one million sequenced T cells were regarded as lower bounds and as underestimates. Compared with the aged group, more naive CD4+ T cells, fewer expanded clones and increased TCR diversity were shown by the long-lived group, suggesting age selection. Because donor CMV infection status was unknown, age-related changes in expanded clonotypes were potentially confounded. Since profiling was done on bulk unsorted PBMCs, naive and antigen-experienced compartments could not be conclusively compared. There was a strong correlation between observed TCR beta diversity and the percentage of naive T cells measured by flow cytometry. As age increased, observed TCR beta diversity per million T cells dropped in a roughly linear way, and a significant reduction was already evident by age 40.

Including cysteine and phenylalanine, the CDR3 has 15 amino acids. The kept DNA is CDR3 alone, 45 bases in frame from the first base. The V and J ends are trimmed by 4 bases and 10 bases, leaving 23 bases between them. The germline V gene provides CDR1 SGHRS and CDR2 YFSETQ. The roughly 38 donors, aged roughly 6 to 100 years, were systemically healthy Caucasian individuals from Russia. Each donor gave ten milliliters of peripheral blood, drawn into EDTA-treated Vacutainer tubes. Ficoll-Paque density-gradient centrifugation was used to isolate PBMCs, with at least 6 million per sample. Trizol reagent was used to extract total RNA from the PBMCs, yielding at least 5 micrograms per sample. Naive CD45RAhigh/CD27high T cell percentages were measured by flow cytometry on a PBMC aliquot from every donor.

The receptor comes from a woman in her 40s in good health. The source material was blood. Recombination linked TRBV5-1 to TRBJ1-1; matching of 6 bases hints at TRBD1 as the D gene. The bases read TGCGCCAGCAGCCCCACCGTGGGGGCGAGGATCGTAGCTTTCTTT. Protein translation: CASSPTVGARIVAFF.